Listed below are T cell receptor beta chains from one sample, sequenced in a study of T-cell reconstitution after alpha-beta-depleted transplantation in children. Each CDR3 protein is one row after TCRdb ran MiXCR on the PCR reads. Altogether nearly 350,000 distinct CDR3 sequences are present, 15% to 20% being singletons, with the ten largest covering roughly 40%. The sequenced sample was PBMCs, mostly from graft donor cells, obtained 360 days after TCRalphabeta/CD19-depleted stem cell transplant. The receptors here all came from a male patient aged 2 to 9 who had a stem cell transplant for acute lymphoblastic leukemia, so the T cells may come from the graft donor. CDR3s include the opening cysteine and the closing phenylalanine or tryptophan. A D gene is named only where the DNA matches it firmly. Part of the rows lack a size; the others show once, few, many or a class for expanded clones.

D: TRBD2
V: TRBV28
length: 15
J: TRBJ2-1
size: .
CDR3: CASSDQREVYNEQFF
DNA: TGTGCCAGCAGTGACCAGCGGGAGGTATACAATGAGCAGTTCTTC

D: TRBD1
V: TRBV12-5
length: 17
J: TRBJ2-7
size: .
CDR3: CASGLVEPGQGLYEQYF
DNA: TGTGCTAGTGGTTTGGTGGAACCGGGACAGGGCCTCTACGAGCAGTACTTC

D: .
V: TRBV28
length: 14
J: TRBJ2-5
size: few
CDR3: CASNPTLQQETQYF
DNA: TGTGCCAGCAACCCCACACTGCAGCAAGAGACCCAGTACTTC

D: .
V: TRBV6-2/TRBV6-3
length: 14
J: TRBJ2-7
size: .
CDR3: CASSLLGAYYEQYF
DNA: TGTGCCAGCAGTCTCCTCGGGGCTTACTACGAGCAGTACTTC

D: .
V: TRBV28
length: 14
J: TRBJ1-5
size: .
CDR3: CASSLLRGKQPQHF
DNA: TGTGCCAGCAGTTTATTACGGGGGAAACAGCCCCAGCATTTT

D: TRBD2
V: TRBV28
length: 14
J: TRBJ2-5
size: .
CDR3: CASARGGLVETQYF
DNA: TGTGCCAGCGCTCGGGGGGGGCTGGTAGAGACCCAGTACTTC

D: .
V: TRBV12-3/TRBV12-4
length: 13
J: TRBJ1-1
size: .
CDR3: CASSWDVNTEAFF
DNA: TGTGCCAGCAGCTGGGACGTGAACACTGAAGCTTTCTTT

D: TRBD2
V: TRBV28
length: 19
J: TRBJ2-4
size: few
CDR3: CASTVRGLKRETTKNIQYF
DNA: TGTGCCAGCACCGTGCGAGGTCTAAAGCGGGAGACCACCAAAAACATTCAGTACTTC

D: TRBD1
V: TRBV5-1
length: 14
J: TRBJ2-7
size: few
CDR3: CASSLGQAIYEQYF
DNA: TGCGCCAGCAGCCTCGGACAGGCCATCTACGAGCAGTACTTC

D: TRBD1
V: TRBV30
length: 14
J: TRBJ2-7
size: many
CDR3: CAWSLTGGSGEQYF
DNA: TGTGCCTGGAGTCTGACAGGGGGTTCTGGCGAGCAGTACTTC

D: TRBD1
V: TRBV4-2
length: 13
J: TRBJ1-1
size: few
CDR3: CASSLDRDPEAFF
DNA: TGTGCCAGCAGCCTCGACAGGGACCCTGAAGCTTTCTTT

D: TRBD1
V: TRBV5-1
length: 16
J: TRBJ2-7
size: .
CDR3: CASSSTWTGIQYEQYF
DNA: TGCGCCAGCAGCTCGACCTGGACAGGGATTCAGTACGAGCAGTACTTC

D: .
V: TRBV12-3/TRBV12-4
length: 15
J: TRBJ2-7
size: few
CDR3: CASSYPGTPPYEQYF
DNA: TGTGCCAGCAGTTATCCGGGGACCCCGCCCTACGAGCAGTACTTC

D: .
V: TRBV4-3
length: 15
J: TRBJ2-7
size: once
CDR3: CASSQVASASYEQYF
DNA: TGCGCCAGCAGCCAAGTGGCGTCAGCCTCCTACGAGCAGTACTTC

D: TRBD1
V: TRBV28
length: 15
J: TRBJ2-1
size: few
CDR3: CASTPTGMLYNEQFF
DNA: TGTGCCAGCACCCCGACAGGGATGCTCTACAATGAGCAGTTCTTC

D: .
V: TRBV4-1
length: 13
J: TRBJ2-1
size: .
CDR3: CASSQPRGARQFF
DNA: TGCGCCAGCAGCCAGCCTAGGGGGGCCAGGCAGTTCTTC

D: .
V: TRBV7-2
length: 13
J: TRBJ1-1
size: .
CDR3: CASSLVVGRAAFF
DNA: TGTGCCAGCAGCTTAGTGGTGGGCAGGGCGGCTTTCTTT

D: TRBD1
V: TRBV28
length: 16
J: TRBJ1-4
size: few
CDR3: CASSLPGQVGTEKLFF
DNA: TGTGCCAGCTCCTTACCCGGACAGGTGGGGACTGAAAAACTGTTTTTT

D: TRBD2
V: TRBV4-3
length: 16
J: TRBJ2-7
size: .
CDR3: CASSQDFSGSLYEQYF
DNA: TGCGCCAGCAGCCAAGACTTTAGCGGGAGTCTCTACGAGCAGTACTTC

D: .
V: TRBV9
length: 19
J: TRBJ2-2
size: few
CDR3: CASSKYLGGGSKGAGELFF
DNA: TGTGCCAGCAGCAAATACCTCGGGGGCGGGAGTAAGGGGGCCGGGGAGCTGTTTTTT

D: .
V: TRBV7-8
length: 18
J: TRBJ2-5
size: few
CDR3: CASSLVGGPGEMGETQYF
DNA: TGTGCCAGCAGCTTAGTAGGGGGGCCGGGGGAAATGGGCGAGACCCAGTACTTC

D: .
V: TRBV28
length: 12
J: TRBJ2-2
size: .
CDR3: CAGRGYTGELFF
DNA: TGTGCCGGGAGGGGGTACACCGGGGAGCTGTTTTTT

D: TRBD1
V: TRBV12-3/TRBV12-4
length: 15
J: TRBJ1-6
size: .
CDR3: CASSSAQGVNSPLHF
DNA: TGTGCCAGCAGTTCTGCCCAGGGGGTAAATTCACCCCTCCACTTT

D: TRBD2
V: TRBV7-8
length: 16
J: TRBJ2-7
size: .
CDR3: CASSLVSSGRAYEQYF
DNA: TGTGCCAGCAGCTTAGTTTCTAGCGGGAGAGCTTACGAGCAGTACTTC

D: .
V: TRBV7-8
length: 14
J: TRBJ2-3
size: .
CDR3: CASSLGQGRGTQYF
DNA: TGTGCCAGCAGCTTGGGGCAGGGCCGGGGTACGCAGTATTTT

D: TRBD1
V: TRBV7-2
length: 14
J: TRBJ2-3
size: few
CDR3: CASSVRTGSDTQYF
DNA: TGTGCCAGCAGTGTCAGGACAGGGTCAGATACGCAGTATTTT

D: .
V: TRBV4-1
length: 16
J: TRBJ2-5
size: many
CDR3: CASSQVGWSVQETQYF
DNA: TGCGCCAGCAGCCAAGTGGGTTGGAGCGTCCAAGAGACCCAGTACTTC

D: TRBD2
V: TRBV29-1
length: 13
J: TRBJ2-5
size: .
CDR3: CSVEGEGSETQYF
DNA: TGCAGCGTTGAGGGGGAGGGTAGCGAGACCCAGTACTTC

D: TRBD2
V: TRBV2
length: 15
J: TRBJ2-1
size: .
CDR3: CASSKGLAGDNEQFF
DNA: TGTGCCAGCAGTAAGGGACTAGCGGGAGATAATGAGCAGTTCTTC

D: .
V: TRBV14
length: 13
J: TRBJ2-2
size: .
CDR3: CASSQGYDLELFF
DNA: TGTGCCAGCAGCCAAGGCTATGACTTGGAGCTGTTTTTT

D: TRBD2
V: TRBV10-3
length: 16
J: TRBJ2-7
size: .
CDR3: CAISPAGLAGGYEQYF
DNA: TGTGCCATCAGCCCTGCGGGACTAGCGGGAGGATACGAGCAGTACTTC

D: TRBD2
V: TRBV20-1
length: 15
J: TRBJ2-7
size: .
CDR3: CSAASATSGPYEQYF
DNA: TGCAGTGCCGCATCGGCGACTAGCGGCCCCTACGAGCAGTACTTC

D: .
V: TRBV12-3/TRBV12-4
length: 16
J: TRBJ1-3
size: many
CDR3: CASSSAGFSTGNTIYF
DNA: TGTGCCAGCAGTTCAGCGGGATTCTCAACTGGAAACACCATATATTTT

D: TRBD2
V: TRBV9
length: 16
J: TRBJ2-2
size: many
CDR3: CASSPRLAANTGELFF
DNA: TGTGCCAGCAGCCCACGACTAGCGGCGAACACCGGGGAGCTGTTTTTT

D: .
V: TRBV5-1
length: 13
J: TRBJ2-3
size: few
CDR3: CASSPYQGSTQYF
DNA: TGCGCCAGCAGCCCGTACCAGGGGAGTACGCAGTATTTT

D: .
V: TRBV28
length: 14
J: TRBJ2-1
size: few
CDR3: CASSPGNTYNEQFF
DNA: TGTGCCAGCAGCCCAGGGAACACCTACAATGAGCAGTTCTTC

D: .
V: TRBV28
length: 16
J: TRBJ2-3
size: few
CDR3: CASSPPGLPSTDTQYF
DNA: TGTGCCAGCAGCCCCCCGGGACTCCCGAGCACAGATACGCAGTATTTT

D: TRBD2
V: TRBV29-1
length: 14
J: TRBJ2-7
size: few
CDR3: CSVGTSGSWFEQYF
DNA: TGCAGCGTTGGGACTAGCGGGAGTTGGTTCGAGCAGTACTTC

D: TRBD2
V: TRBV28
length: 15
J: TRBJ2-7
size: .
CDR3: CASSLPGLVNHEQYF
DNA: TGTGCCAGCAGTTTACCGGGACTAGTCAACCACGAGCAGTACTTC

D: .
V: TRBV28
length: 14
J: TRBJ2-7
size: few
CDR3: CASRVHGDSYEQYF
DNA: TGTGCCAGCCGCGTGCATGGCGACTCCTACGAGCAGTACTTC

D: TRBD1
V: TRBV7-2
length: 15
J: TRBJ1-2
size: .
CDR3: CASSLEGGNLYGYTF
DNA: TGTGCCAGCAGCTTAGAAGGGGGCAACCTCTATGGCTACACCTTC

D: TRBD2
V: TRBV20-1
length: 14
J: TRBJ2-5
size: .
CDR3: CSARVFISGRAQYF
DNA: TGCAGTGCTAGAGTTTTTATTAGCGGGAGGGCCCAGTACTTC

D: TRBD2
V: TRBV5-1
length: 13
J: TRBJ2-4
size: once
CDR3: CASRGTSDGIQYF
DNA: TGCGCCAGCCGTGGGACTAGCGATGGCATTCAGTACTTC

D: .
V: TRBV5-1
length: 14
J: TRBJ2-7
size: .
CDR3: CASSRSRKNYEQYF
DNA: TGCGCCAGCAGCCGGTCCCGGAAGAACTACGAGCAGTACTTC